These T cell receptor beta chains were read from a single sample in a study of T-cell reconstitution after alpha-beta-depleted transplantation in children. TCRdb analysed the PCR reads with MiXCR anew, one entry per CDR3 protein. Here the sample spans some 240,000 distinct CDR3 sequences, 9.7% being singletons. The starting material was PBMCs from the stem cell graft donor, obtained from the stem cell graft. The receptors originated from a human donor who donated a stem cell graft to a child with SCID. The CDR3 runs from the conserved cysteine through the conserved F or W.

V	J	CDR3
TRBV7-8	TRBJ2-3	CASSLRTSTDTQYF
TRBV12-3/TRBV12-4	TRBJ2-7	CASSLEGWGSLTYEQYF
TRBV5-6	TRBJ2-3	CASSLEAGRRTDTQYF
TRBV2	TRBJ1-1	CASSEGAGTEAFF
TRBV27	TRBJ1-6	CASSPRGNSPLHF
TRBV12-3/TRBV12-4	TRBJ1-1	CASSLEVARGAGTEAFF
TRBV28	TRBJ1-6	CASSLQGHPDSPLHF
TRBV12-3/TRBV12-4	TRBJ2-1	CASSLKGYNEQFF
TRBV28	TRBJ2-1	CASSLVGQSNEQFF
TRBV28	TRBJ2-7	CASSGSPYEQYF
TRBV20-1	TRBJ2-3	CSANVHTDTQYF
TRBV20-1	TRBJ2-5	CSAWVLETQYF
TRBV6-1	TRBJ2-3	CASSRGIVPGDTQYF
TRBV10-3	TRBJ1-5	CAISEGNSNQPQHF
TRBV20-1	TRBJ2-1	CSARVAGGSYNEQFF
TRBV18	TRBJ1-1	CASSPGPGAEAFF
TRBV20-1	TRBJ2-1	CSARVNTDRNEQFF
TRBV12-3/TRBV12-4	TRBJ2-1	CASSRQGGGPDEQFF
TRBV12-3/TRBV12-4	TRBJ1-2	CANSLHTGPNYGYTF
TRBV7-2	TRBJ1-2	CASSLALTGNDNYGYTF
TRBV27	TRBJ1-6	CASSPFSQPGSPLHF
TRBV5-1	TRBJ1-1	CASSSVGPGTEAFF
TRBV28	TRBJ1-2	CASNPGSNYGYTF
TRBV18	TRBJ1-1	CASSPRTGETEAFF
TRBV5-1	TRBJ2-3	CASSPGTSAGDTQYF